These 5 T cell receptor beta chains originate from one sample sequenced in a study of T cells in Graves' hyperthyroidism and ophthalmopathy. The source material, RNA transcripts, was used to amplify TCR beta CDR3 regions. TCR CDR3 underwent first-round RT-PCR with the HTBI primer set. Each CDR3 protein is one row after TCRdb ran MiXCR on the multiplex PCR reads. The repertoire holds approximately 700,000 distinct CDR3 sequences, with roughly 46% as singletons. The material sequenced was peripheral blood or thyroid tissue (not recorded which). The receptors originated from an adult man with Graves' disease, either hyperthyroidism or ophthalmopathy (not recorded which).

Many counts were recorded for this clonotype. This rearrangement joins TRBV7-2 to TRBJ1-4; D remains ambiguous. This CDR3 is 13 amino acids long. Germline CDR1 and CDR2: SGHTA and FQGNSA. Deletions cut 0 bases from V and 7 bases from J, with 6 bases between. CDR3 loop: CASSLARSEKLFF. The CDR3 region has the DNA TGTGCCAGCAGCTTAGCGCGGTCTGAAAAACTGTTTTTT.

This clonotype has more than one count but fewer than ten. The chain has TRBV11-2 and TRBJ1-4; TRBD1 agrees at 7 bases. The length of the CDR3 is 15 residues. J was trimmed by 4 bases and V by 5 bases; bases with no gene match: 7. The V gene's germline CDR1 is SGHAT and CDR2 FQNNGV. In DNA form, the CDR3 reads TGTGCCAGCAGCCAGCCCGGGACAGTTAATGAAAAACTGTTTTTT. It yields the protein CASSQPGTVNEKLFF.

This clonotype was recorded many times. As DNA, the CDR3 is TGCAGTGCTAGAGATCAGTACAGATGGGGCTACGAGCAGTACTTC. Encoded protein: CSARDQYRWGYEQYF. The chain combines TRBV20-1 with TRBJ2-7; D remains ambiguous. The CDR3 spans 15 residues. Trimming removed 0 bases at V and 3 bases at J, with 15 bases between. Germline loops: CDR1 DFQATT, CDR2 SNEGSKA (reference sequence).

This clonotype was recorded a few times. This rearrangement joins TRBV7-8 to TRBJ2-5; 8 bases agree with TRBD1. After removal of 5 bases from V and 5 bases from J, the junction contained 7 bases not matched to a gene. The CDR3 contains 14 residues. Germline loops: CDR1 SGHVS, CDR2 FQNEAQ. The CDR3 sequence: CASSLGRGHETQYF. The CDR3 DNA reads TGTGCCAGCAGCCTGGGCAGGGGGCACGAGACCCAGTACTTC.

This clonotype was recorded at least ten times. This chain uses TRBV29-1 with TRBJ1-2; D perhaps matches TRBD1 (5 bases). This CDR3 region has 15 residues. The ends were cut back, 6 bases at V and 4 bases at J, with 21 bases in the middle. The germline gives CDR1 SQVTM, CDR2 ANQGSEA. The CDR3 bases are TGCAGCGTGGGGGGAACAGACCAATCTTTCTATGGCTACACCTTC. Encoded protein: CSVGGTDQSFYGYTF.